This is a list of T cell receptor beta chains from one sample in a study of T cell responses to AZD1222 COVID-19 vaccine. Clones were sequenced by immunoSEQ multiplex PCR, and TCRdb holds only the in-frame ones, with some missing. The sample has fewer than 110,000 clones; about nine tenths are singletons. The specimen was peripheral blood, collected on day 0 of AZD1222 vaccination. Source of these receptors: an adult in good health. Each CDR3 is given with its conserved first and last residue. A D gene is named only where the DNA matches it firmly. Expanded clones are given a class, and other clones once, few, many or no size at all.

D gene	clone size	J gene	V gene	CDR3 DNA	CDR3 protein
NA	NA	TRBJ1-1	TRBV28	TGTGCCAGCAAGCGGGTAATGAACACTGAAGCTTTCTTT	CASKRVMNTEAFF
NA	NA	TRBJ2-3	TRBV4-1	TGCGCCAGCAGCCAAGTTGGACTCTTCACAGATACGCAGTATTTT	CASSQVGLFTDTQYF
NA	NA	TRBJ2-7	TRBV24-1	TGTGCCACCAGTGATTTTTTGTTCCGGCCAGACGAGCAGTACTTC	CATSDFLFRPDEQYF
NA	NA	TRBJ2-1	TRBV6-2/TRBV6-3	TGTGCCAGCAGTCAAACGTATCTAGGTGAGCAGTTCTTC	CASSQTYLGEQFF
TRBD1	NA	TRBJ1-2	TRBV5-1	TGCGCCAGCAGCCCGGGACAGAACTACACCTTC	CASSPGQNYTF
NA	NA	TRBJ1-6	TRBV7-2	TGTGCCAGCAGCTTAGTGCAGGGGTTGAATTCACCCCTCCACTTT	CASSLVQGLNSPLHF
TRBD1	NA	TRBJ2-2	TRBV6-5	TGTGCCAGCAGTCCGACAGGGGGCGAGAACGGGGAGCTGTTTTTT	CASSPTGGENGELFF
NA	NA	TRBJ1-1	TRBV3-1/TRBV3-2	TGTGCCAGCAGCCATTCACTCAGGGGCCCTGAAGCTTTCTTT	CASSHSLRGPEAFF
TRBD1	NA	TRBJ2-7	TRBV18	TGTGCCAGCTCACAAAGGACCCCGGGACAGGGAGCCTACGAGCAGTACTTC	CASSQRTPGQGAYEQYF
NA	NA	TRBJ1-2	TRBV7-9	TGTGCCAGCAGCTTAGGAGGCAGCCTCGACGAAAAAGGCTACACCTTC	CASSLGGSLDEKGYTF
TRBD1	once	TRBJ1-4	TRBV6-5	TGTGCCAGCAGTACAGGGGGTTTGGATGAAAAACTGTTTTTT	CASSTGGLDEKLFF
NA	NA	TRBJ2-7	TRBV27	TGTGCCAGCAGTCTGACGAAAAAACTCTACGAGCAGTACTTC	CASSLTKKLYEQYF
NA	NA	TRBJ1-5	TRBV7-2	TGTGCCAGCAGGGCGCACGGCCGTAGCAATCAGCCCCAGCATTTT	CASRAHGRSNQPQHF
NA	NA	TRBJ1-1	TRBV5-8	TGTGCCAGCAGCAGTTTACCGGGACACAAGAACACTGAAGCTTTCTTT	CASSSLPGHKNTEAFF
TRBD1	NA	TRBJ1-5	TRBV28	TGTGCCAGCAGTGGTCTCGACAGGGGCTTCAAGAATCAGCCCCAGCATTTT	CASSGLDRGFKNQPQHF
NA	NA	TRBJ2-1	TRBV7-9	TGTGCCAGCAGCTCCCGGGACGGACTTTACAATGAGCAGTTCTTC	CASSSRDGLYNEQFF
NA	NA	TRBJ1-5	TRBV27	TGTGCCAGCAAGAAATCGACGAGCAATCAGCCCCAGCATTTT	CASKKSTSNQPQHF
NA	NA	TRBJ1-2	TRBV15	TGTGCCACCAGCAGGGTAGGACAGAACTATGGCTACACCTTC	CATSRVGQNYGYTF
TRBD1	NA	TRBJ1-5	TRBV5-1	TGCGCCAGCAGCCCCGGAGGGGGCGGCAATCAGCCCCAGCATTTT	CASSPGGGGNQPQHF
NA	NA	TRBJ1-5	TRBV28	TGTGCCAGCACGGGGGCGAGCGGTCAGCCCCAGCATTTT	CASTGASGQPQHF